This passage covers 13 T cell receptor beta chains from one sample sequenced in a study of shared clonotypes between healthy human individuals. The repertoire was sequenced with immunoSEQ multiplex PCR; TCRdb's copy has only in-frame clones and lacks some. The profile shows nearly 2 million clones, approximately 95% of them singletons. Naive CD8 isolation took CD45RO-negative cells positively selected for CCR7 and excluded terminally differentiated effector memory CD45RA+ cells. The sample was naive CD8+ T cells sorted from blood. The receptor set was obtained from a man between 18 and 35 years old in good health.

The V and J genes are TRBV2 and TRBJ2-7; D might be TRBD2 (6 bases). V lost 7 bases, J lost 3 bases, and 13 bases lay in between. CDR1 and CDR2 from the germline V gene are SNHLY and FYNNEI. This CDR3 is 13 amino acids long. For the CDR3, the DNA is TGTGCCAGCACCTCGGCGGGGCACTACGAGCAGTACTTC. Amino acid sequence: CASTSAGHYEQYF.

This clone has only one observation. This chain joins TRBV15 and TRBJ2-7; TRBD2 might be the D (5 bases). Per the germline V gene, CDR1 is LNHNV and CDR2 is YYDKDF (reference sequence). Trimming took off 3 bases at V and 2 bases at J, with 11 bases between the two ends. This CDR3 region has 14 residues. The CDR3, as DNA: TGTGCCACCAGCAGGTCCGGGATGACCTACGAGCAGTACTTC. It yields the protein CATSRSGMTYEQYF.

The V call is TRBV27, the J call TRBJ1-2; D is undetermined. Trimming removed 4 bases at V and 3 bases at J, with 12 bases between. This CDR3 has 14 amino acids. Per germline, CDR1 MNHEY and CDR2 SMNVEV (reference sequence). CDR3 amino acids: CASSSEPRYYGYTF. The DNA for the CDR3 is TGTGCCAGCAGTTCAGAGCCGAGGTACTATGGCTACACCTTC.

The rearrangement joins TRBV6-6 to TRBJ2-7; no definite D call. This CDR3 is built from 14 residues. The V gene's germline CDR1 is MNHNY and CDR2 SVGAGI (reference sequence). Trimming stripped 6 bases from V and 3 bases from J, with 15 bases between. CDR3 sequence: CASSHGQPFYEQYF. The CDR3 DNA follows: TGTGCCAGCAGCCACGGGCAGCCATTCTACGAGCAGTACTTC.

This rearrangement joins TRBV5-8 to TRBJ1-2; 9 bases line up with TRBD1. The CDR3 is 17 residues long. With V trimmed by 4 bases and J by 0 bases, 10 bases remained unmatched. Germline V gives CDR1 SGHTS, CDR2 YDEGEE. The CDR3 DNA reads TGTGCCAGCAGCCCACCCGGACAGGGGTACGCTAACTATGGCTACACCTTC. Translated: CASSPPGQGYANYGYTF.

J is TRBJ2-7 and V is TRBV10-3, with TRBD1 matching 9 bases. Germline trimming cut 2 bases from V and 4 bases from J; bases unmatched to any gene: 6. CDR3 length: 15 amino acids. The germline V gene encodes CDR1 ENHRY and CDR2 SYGVKD. The CDR3 protein is CAISEGDRDFYEQYF. CDR3 sequence (DNA): TGTGCCATCAGTGAGGGGGACAGGGACTTTTACGAGCAGTACTTC.

This clone occurred a few times. This sample includes further DNA sequences coding for the same CDR3. The chain links TRBV11-2 to TRBJ2-7; D uncertain. Trimming stripped 3 bases from V and 5 bases from J, with 2 bases between. The CDR3 extends over 10 amino acids. Looked up from germline, CDR1 is SGHAT and CDR2 is FQNNGV. The CDR3 nucleotides read TGTGCCAGCAGCTTGAACGAGCAGTACTTC. Amino acid sequence: CASSLNEQYF.

The chain recombines TRBV9 with TRBJ2-7; D perhaps matches TRBD1 (5 bases). The germline CDR1 and CDR2 sequences are SGDLS and YYNGEE. V lost 0 bases to trimming and J lost 4 bases, with 14 bases between them. This CDR3 region has 15 residues. CDR3 bases: TGTGCCAGCAGCGTAGGACCCTCGCAGGGATACGAGCAGTACTTC. Its protein is CASSVGPSQGYEQYF.

This chain uses TRBV7-2 with TRBJ2-7; TRBD2 might be the D (6 bases). CDR3 length equals 14 residues. The germline V gene encodes CDR1 SGHTA and CDR2 FQGNSA. V dropped 5 bases and J dropped 2 bases, with 13 bases sitting between them. Written as DNA, the CDR3 is TGTGCCAGCAGCCTAGGGTGGGAGGCCTACGAGCAGTACTTC. Its translation is CASSLGWEAYEQYF.

The chain uses TRBV20-1 and TRBJ2-7; D is unclear. V was trimmed by 0 bases and J by 9 bases, leaving 9 bases between them. Germline loops: CDR1 DFQATT, CDR2 SNEGSKA (reference sequence). The CDR3 sequence is 11 residues long. The CDR3 loop reads CSARDLAGQYF. The CDR3, as DNA: TGCAGTGCTAGAGACCTGGCAGGGCAGTACTTC.

Of note for this clone: Other DNA sequences from this sample encode an identical CDR3 as well. CDR3 DNA: TGTGCCAGCAGTTTCACGGGTTCCTACAATGAGCAGTTCTTC. Amino acid sequence: CASSFTGSYNEQFF. The chain has TRBV27 and TRBJ2-1; D is unclear. In germline, CDR1 is MNHEY, CDR2 SMNVEV (reference sequence). The CDR3 is 14 residues long. Deletions cut 3 bases from V and 1 base from J, with 7 bases between.

The chain combines TRBV6-4 with TRBJ2-3, with TRBD2 matching over 8 bases. V gave up 7 bases and J gave up 4 bases; unmatched junction bases: 7. This CDR3 has 14 residues. From germline, CDR1 is MRHNA and CDR2 SNTAGT. CDR3 amino acids: CASTPGGLPDTQYF. CDR3 in DNA: TGTGCCAGCACCCCGGGAGGGCTCCCAGATACGCAGTATTTT.

The genes are TRBV7-9 and TRBJ2-1; maybe TRBD2 (6 bases). The CDR3 loop spans 12 amino acids. CDR1 SEHNR and CDR2 FQNEAQ come from the germline V gene (reference sequence). Trimming removed 5 bases from V and 10 bases from J, with 12 bases in between. Written as DNA, the CDR3 is TGTGCCAGCAGCCTCGGGACTCCAGAGCAGTTCTTC. Its protein product is CASSLGTPEQFF.